The 5 T cell receptor beta chains listed next were all sequenced from one sample in a study of chemoradiotherapy in HPV16-positive cancers (dated by TCRdb to about 2022). The library was obtained by the immunoSEQ multiplex PCR assay. TCRdb re-hosts the immuneACCESS table, in-frame sequences only. Its copies lack some clones; in the studies checked, an unresolved V gene accounts for under half of them, and the cause for the rest is not known. This sample holds approximately 12,000 clones; about 85% were observed only once. The top ten constitute approximately 5.7% of the sample. The sample was blood, taken from a patient who underwent chemoradiotherapy. These receptor sequences come from a human donor with HPV-associated anogenital cancer.

This clone has only a few counts. V and J are TRBV18 and TRBJ2-3; the D is unclear. Germline loops: CDR1 KGHSH, CDR2 LQKENI. V dropped 0 bases and J dropped 1 base, with 8 bases sitting between them. The CDR3 spans 15 residues. The CDR3: CASSPPFLGTDTQYF. CDR3 nucleotide sequence: TGTGCCAGCTCACCACCGTTCCTGGGCACAGATACGCAGTATTTT.

The genes are TRBV6-6 and TRBJ2-3; D unresolved. The CDR3 covers 12 residues. CDR1 is MNHNY, CDR2 SVGAGI, per germline (reference sequence). Trimming took 0 bases from V and 5 from J, leaving 3 bases between them. The CDR3 DNA follows: TGTGCCAGCAGTTACTCAGGAGATACGCAGTATTTT. Translation: CASSYSGDTQYF.

The chain employs TRBV7-6 and TRBJ2-7; 9 bases agree with TRBD1. There are 16 residues in the CDR3. Unmatched junction bases numbered 9, after V lost 5 bases and J lost 1 base. Germline values: CDR1 SGHVS, CDR2 FNYEAQ. CDR3 region: CASSEVPGQGSYEQYF. DNA for the CDR3: TGTGCCAGCAGCGAAGTCCCGGGACAGGGTTCCTACGAGCAGTACTTC.

The chain has TRBV5-6 and TRBJ1-1; D may be TRBD1 (5 bases). This CDR3 has 14 residues. Germline V gives CDR1 SGHDT, CDR2 YYEEEE. V gave up 4 bases and J gave up 4 bases, with 14 bases separating them. The CDR3 bases are TGTGCCAGCAGCCCGATGGGGGGACCCACTGAAGCTTTCTTT. Its protein is CASSPMGGPTEAFF.

This clone was recorded a few times. The chain couples TRBV28 to TRBJ1-3; D uncertain. The CDR3 totals 12 residues. Trimming cost V 2 bases and J 4 bases, with 3 bases left between them. Per germline, CDR1 MDHEN and CDR2 SYDVKM. The CDR3 DNA reads as TGTGCCAGCAGTTTAGTGGGAAACACCATATATTTT. It is translated as CASSLVGNTIYF.